This T cell receptor beta chain was identified during a study of shared clonotypes between healthy human individuals. Comment on this clone: The sample carries other DNA sequences with the same CDR3.

Trimming cost V 6 bases and J 5 bases; bases outside gene matches: 8. Germline values: CDR1 KGHSH, CDR2 LQKENI. The CDR3 totals 15 residues. Assay used: immunoSEQ multiplex PCR; TCRdb lists only in-frame clones, some missing. Of millions of clones listed, more than 85% are singletons. The receptor's source is a man younger than 35 in good health. Some clones in this sample may be carry-over from other donors' samples. The sequencing sample was made of naive CD4+ T cells from PBMCs. Subset specified: CD45RA+ positively selected. The rearrangement links TRBV18 to TRBJ1-1, with 11 bases identical to TRBD1. CDR3 sequence reads: CASSPPGQGGTEAFF. CDR3 DNA sequence: TGTGCCAGCTCGCCTCCGGGACAGGGGGGGACTGAAGCTTTCTTT.